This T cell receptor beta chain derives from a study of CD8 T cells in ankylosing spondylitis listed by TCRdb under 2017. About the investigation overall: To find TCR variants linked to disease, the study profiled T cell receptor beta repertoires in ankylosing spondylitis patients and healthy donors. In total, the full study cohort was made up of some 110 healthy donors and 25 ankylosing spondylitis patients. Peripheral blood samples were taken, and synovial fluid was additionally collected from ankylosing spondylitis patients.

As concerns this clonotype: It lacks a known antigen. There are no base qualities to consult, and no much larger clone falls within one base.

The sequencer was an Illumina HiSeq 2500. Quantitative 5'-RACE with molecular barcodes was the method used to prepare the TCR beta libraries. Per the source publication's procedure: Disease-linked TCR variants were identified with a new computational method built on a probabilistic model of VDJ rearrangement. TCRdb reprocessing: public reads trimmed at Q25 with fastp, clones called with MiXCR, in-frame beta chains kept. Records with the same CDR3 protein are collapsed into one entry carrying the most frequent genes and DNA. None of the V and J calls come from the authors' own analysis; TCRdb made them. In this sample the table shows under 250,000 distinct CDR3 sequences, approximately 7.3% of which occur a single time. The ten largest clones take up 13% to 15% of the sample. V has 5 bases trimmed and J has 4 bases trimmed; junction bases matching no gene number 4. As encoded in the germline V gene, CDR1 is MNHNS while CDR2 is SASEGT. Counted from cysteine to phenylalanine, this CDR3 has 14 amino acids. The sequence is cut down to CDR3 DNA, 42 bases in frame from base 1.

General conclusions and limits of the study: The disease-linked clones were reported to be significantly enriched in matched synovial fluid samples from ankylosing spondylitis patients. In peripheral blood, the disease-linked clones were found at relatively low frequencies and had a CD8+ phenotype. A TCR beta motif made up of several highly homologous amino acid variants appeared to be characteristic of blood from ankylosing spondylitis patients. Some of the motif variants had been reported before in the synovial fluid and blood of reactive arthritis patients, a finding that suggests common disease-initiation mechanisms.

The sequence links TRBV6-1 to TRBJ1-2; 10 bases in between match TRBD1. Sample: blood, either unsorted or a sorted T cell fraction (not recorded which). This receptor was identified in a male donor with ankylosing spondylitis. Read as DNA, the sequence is TGTGCCAGCAGTCCTTGGACAGGGGGCTATGGCTACACCTTC. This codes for CASSPWTGGYGYTF.